The sequence of this T cell receptor (beta chain) was determined in a study of blood T cell repertoires in COVID-19. Study as a whole: Acute-phase and convalescent COVID-19 samples originated in the United States, Italy and Spain. PBMCs, B-cell-depleted T cells, or T cells were the source of the cDNA or gDNA that made up the material.

The V gene lost 1 base and the J gene lost 7 bases, with 16 bases spanning the gap. Germline CDR1 is MGHRA and CDR2 is YSYEKL. CDR3 size: 15 residues. Method: immunoSEQ multiplex PCR; TCRdb's copy keeps in-frame clones and lacks some. Of about 300,000 clones listed, nearly 90% are singletons. Seattle enrolled patients during active infection and tracked them longitudinally. This clonotype was obtained from a woman in her twenties or thirties with COVID-19, enrolled during active disease. The specimen was peripheral blood. The gene calls are TRBV4-1 and TRBJ1-1; unclear D gene. The CDR3 is CASSQVLLFTGEAFF. The CDR3 coding sequence is TGCGCCAGCAGCCAAGTTCTTCTTTTTACCGGTGAAGCTTTCTTT.